This T cell receptor beta chain is from a study of graft-versus-host responses after intestinal transplantation. A note on this clone: Its antigen remains unidentified.

The CDR3 contains 16 residues. The V end lost 4 bases, the J end lost 2 bases, and 20 bases lay between the germline ends. CDR1 SQVTM and CDR2 ANQGSEA come from the germline V gene. The protocol was immunoSEQ multiplex PCR, while the TCRdb copy is restricted to in-frame clones and leaves out a portion. The top ten hold 1.3% of the sample, which has more than 65,000 clones, about 92% seen once. V is TRBV29-1 and J is TRBJ1-2; D not resolved. The source is a human donor who received an intestinal transplant. The sample here was unstimulated CD8+ T cells sorted from spleen or lymph node cells, taken before intestinal transplant. CDR3 residues: CSVAGSPRELNYGYTF. The CDR3 DNA follows: TGCAGCGTTGCGGGATCCCCCCGGGAGTTAAACTATGGCTACACCTTC. The complete variable domain, with remaining parts taken from reference TRBV29-1 and TRBJ1-2, reads SAVISQKPSRDICQRGTSLTIQCQVDSQVTMMFWYRQQPGQSLTLIATANQGSEATYESGFVIDKFPISRPNLTFSTLTVSNMSPEDSSIYLCSVAGSPRELNYGYTFGSGTRLTVV.